This T cell receptor beta chain was documented in a study of high-grade serous ovarian cancer treatment subgroups. Across the whole study: On average, around 15,000 reads and 6,000 to 7,500 unique TCR beta rearrangements were obtained per sample.

Regarding this clone: The antigen is not known.

Only in-frame clones appear in the TCRdb table, and some are missing; sequencing was by immunoSEQ multiplex PCR. The profile shows 6,000 to 7,000 clones, more than 60% of them singletons. Tumor tissue was taken before any definitive surgery or chemotherapy was given. Broader study findings: Repertoire similarity ranged roughly 0.1 to 0.85 between tumors of one patient. Bulk tumor TCR sequencing gave no spatial information.

The sequencing sample was made of tumor tissue. The sequence was obtained from a human donor with high-grade serous ovarian cancer.

The CDR3 sequence is CANSIAGGADTQYF. CDR3 nucleotides: TGTGCCAACTCTATAGCGGGAGGGGCAGATACGCAGTATTTT. This chain joins TRBV10-3 and TRBJ2-3; 11 bases agree with TRBD2. CDR3 length equals 14 residues. Germline CDR1 and CDR2: ENHRY and SYGVKD. Trimming removed 10 bases from V and 4 bases from J; junction bases left unmatched: 7.